The rows below give T cell receptor beta chains drawn from one sample of a study of T-cell reconstitution after alpha-beta-depleted transplantation in children. One entry per CDR3 protein, called by TCRdb with MiXCR from the PCR reads. The sample carries about 16,000 distinct CDR3 sequences, around 4.9% recorded once. This specimen was PBMCs, taken before TCRalphabeta/CD19-depleted stem cell transplant. The source is a boy aged 10-17 years with acute lymphoblastic leukemia, due to receive a stem cell transplant. Both conserved end residues are part of each CDR3. D genes are given only for firm matches. Only part of the rows carry a size: once, few, many, or a class if the clone is expanded.

d_gene	v_gene	abundance	j_gene	CDR3nt	CDR3aa
.	TRBV11-2	many	TRBJ2-1	TGTGCCAGCAGCTTAAGGGGGACGGCTTTAAACAATGAGCAGTTCTTC	CASSLRGTALNNEQFF
.	TRBV6-2/TRBV6-3	many	TRBJ2-7	TGTGCCAGCAGTTATACCCAGACCTACGAGCAGTACTTC	CASSYTQTYEQYF
TRBD1	TRBV19	many	TRBJ2-3	TGTGCCAGTAGTTCGCCGGGGGACAGGGGTACAGATACGCAGTATTTT	CASSSPGDRGTDTQYF
TRBD1	TRBV20-1	many	TRBJ1-5	TGCAGTGCTAGAGACGGGACAGGGGGCCAGCCCCAGCATTTT	CSARDGTGGQPQHF
.	TRBV7-9	many	TRBJ2-5	TGTGCCAGCAGCTTAGCGGGACGGTTCCAAGAGACCCAGTACTTC	CASSLAGRFQETQYF
.	TRBV6-5	many	TRBJ2-7	TGTGCCAGCAGAGCCCCGGCGGTCTCCTACGAGCAGTACTTC	CASRAPAVSYEQYF
.	TRBV20-1	many	TRBJ1-5	TGCAGTGCTAGGCCTTATAGCAATCAGCCCCAGCATTTT	CSARPYSNQPQHF
.	TRBV5-5	medium-sized	TRBJ1-5	TGTGCCAGCAGCCACGGCTATAGCAATCAGCCCCAGCATTTT	CASSHGYSNQPQHF
.	TRBV12-3/TRBV12-4	medium-sized	TRBJ2-7	TGTGCCAGCAGTTCGCTAGGCGGGATGTACGAGCAGTACTTC	CASSSLGGMYEQYF
.	TRBV7-2	few	TRBJ2-7	TGTGCCAGCACCCCCGCACTCTCCTACGAGCAGTACTTC	CASTPALSYEQYF
.	TRBV20-1	many	TRBJ2-1	TGCAGTGCTAGTGCGGGACATCGTGGAAAGAGCTCCTACAATGAGCAGTTCTTC	CSASAGHRGKSSYNEQFF
TRBD2	TRBV7-9	many	TRBJ2-2	TGTGCCAGCAGCCCAACTAGCGGCTGGAACACCGGGGAGCTGTTTTTT	CASSPTSGWNTGELFF
.	TRBV5-6	many	TRBJ1-5	TGTGCCAGCAGCTTGGGGGGTTTTGACAATCAGCCCCAGCATTTT	CASSLGGFDNQPQHF
TRBD2	TRBV7-2	many	TRBJ2-5	TGTGCCAGCAGCTTAGCTGTAAGCGGGACCCAAGAGACCCAGTACTTC	CASSLAVSGTQETQYF
.	TRBV7-9	many	TRBJ2-1	TGTGCCAGCCTCCAGGAGCTGGGCTACAATGAGCAGTTCTTC	CASLQELGYNEQFF
.	TRBV19	many	TRBJ1-2	TGTGCCAGTAGTATAGGGGCGAACTATGGCTACACCTTC	CASSIGANYGYTF
.	TRBV28	.	TRBJ2-7	TGTGCCAGCAGTTTATTTGTCTACGAGCAGTACTTC	CASSLFVYEQYF
TRBD2	TRBV28	many	TRBJ2-2	TGTGCCAGCAGATCCGCGGGGGTCACAACCGTTCTCGGGGAGCTGTTTTTT	CASRSAGVTTVLGELFF
.	TRBV6-5	many	TRBJ1-2	TGTGCCAGCAGTCGGGGGCCCCCCGGAAATGGCTACACCTTC	CASSRGPPGNGYTF
.	TRBV7-6	many	TRBJ2-7	TGTGCCAGCAGCTTAGGGCCTAGCGACACCTACGAGCAGTACTTC	CASSLGPSDTYEQYF
TRBD1	TRBV12-3/TRBV12-4	many	TRBJ2-1	TGTGCCAGCACCACAGGGGCTGGGGATGAGCAGTTCTTC	CASTTGAGDEQFF
TRBD2	TRBV6-2/TRBV6-3	many	TRBJ2-1	TGTGCCAGCGCCCAACTAGCGGGGGGCGGAAATGAGCAGTTCTTC	CASAQLAGGGNEQFF
.	TRBV25-1	medium-sized	TRBJ1-1	TGTGCCAGCAGTGAAAGTTTCGGCAAGGGGAACCAAGCTTTCTTT	CASSESFGKGNQAFF
TRBD1	TRBV20-1	many	TRBJ1-2	TGCAGTGCTACAGGGGGAAACTATGGCTACACCTTC	CSATGGNYGYTF
.	TRBV20-1	many	TRBJ2-2	TGCAGTGCTCAGTTCAGTGAAGCATCGGGGGAGCTGTTTTTT	CSAQFSEASGELFF
TRBD2	TRBV19	once	TRBJ2-7	TGTGCCAGTCAGACGGGACTAGCGGGAAAATACGAGCAGTACTTC	CASQTGLAGKYEQYF
.	TRBV30	many	TRBJ1-3	TGTGCCTGGAGGACAGTCTCTGGAAACACCATATATTTT	CAWRTVSGNTIYF
TRBD2	TRBV3-1	many	TRBJ2-4	TGTGCCAGCAGCCAAGACGGGACTAGCTACATTCAGTACTTC	CASSQDGTSYIQYF
.	TRBV18	many	TRBJ1-2	TGTGCCAGCTCACCATCTGGGGGAACGGAGGGCTACACCTTC	CASSPSGGTEGYTF
TRBD2	TRBV6-5	many	TRBJ2-3	TGTGCCAGCAGAAAAGATAGCGGGGGGCCAACAGATACGCAGTATTTT	CASRKDSGGPTDTQYF
.	TRBV25-1	.	TRBJ2-7	TGTGCCATCAGCCTTGGGCCCTACGAGCAGTACTTC	CAISLGPYEQYF
.	TRBV7-9	many	TRBJ1-6	TGTGCCAGCAGCTACCTGGACGGGACTAATTCACCCCTCCACTTT	CASSYLDGTNSPLHF
TRBD1	TRBV5-5	medium-sized	TRBJ1-5	TGTGCCAGCAGCTCGTTGACAGGGGGGAATCAGCCCCAGCATTTT	CASSSLTGGNQPQHF
TRBD1	TRBV7-2	many	TRBJ1-1	TGTGCCAGCAGCCCCAGAGGGGGGACAGGGGGCACTGAAGCTTTCTTT	CASSPRGGTGGTEAFF
.	TRBV5-1	medium-sized	TRBJ2-7	TGCGCCAGCAGCTTCGGAGATTTCTCCTACGAGCAGTACTTC	CASSFGDFSYEQYF
.	TRBV3-2	many	TRBJ2-1	TGTGCCAGCAGCCGGAGGACAGGGGGGGATTCCTACAATGAGCAGTTCTTC	CASSRRTGGDSYNEQFF
.	TRBV28	medium-sized	TRBJ2-7	TGTGCCAGCAGTTTCTCCCTGGTGCGGGGCCTGGACGAGCAGTACTTC	CASSFSLVRGLDEQYF
.	TRBV5-4	.	TRBJ2-6	TGTGCCAGCAGCTTGCCAGGACTCTCTGGGGCCAACGTCCTGACTTTC	CASSLPGLSGANVLTF
TRBD2	TRBV5-1	medium-sized	TRBJ2-1	TGCGCCAGCAGCTTAATAGCGGGAGGGCCGAATGAGCAGTTCTTC	CASSLIAGGPNEQFF